The T cell receptor beta chain described here comes from a study of blood T cells in healthy people across ages. Findings and limits, study-wide: Fewer expanded clones and more diversity marked long-lived versus aged donors.

Comment on this clonotype: No antigen is known for it.

The CDR3 runs 15 residues. Trimming left V 0 bases short and J 4 bases short, with 12 bases between. Per the germline V gene, CDR1 is KGHSH and CDR2 is LQKENI. For the second PCR, which ran for about 6 to 11 cycles, a sample-barcoded 5' primer and a J-beta primer mix were used. One entry per CDR3 protein results from TCRdb running MiXCR on the 5' RACE reads. The table shows over a million distinct CDR3 sequences, with 42% occurring only once. This TCR was sampled from a woman younger than 35 in good health. This rearrangement joins TRBV18 to TRBJ2-5, with D possibly being TRBD1 (5 bases). The sample consisted of blood. CDR3 DNA sequence: TGTGCCAGCTCACCACCGAGGTCCAGGGCAGAGACCCAGTACTTC. It codes for CASSPPRSRAETQYF.